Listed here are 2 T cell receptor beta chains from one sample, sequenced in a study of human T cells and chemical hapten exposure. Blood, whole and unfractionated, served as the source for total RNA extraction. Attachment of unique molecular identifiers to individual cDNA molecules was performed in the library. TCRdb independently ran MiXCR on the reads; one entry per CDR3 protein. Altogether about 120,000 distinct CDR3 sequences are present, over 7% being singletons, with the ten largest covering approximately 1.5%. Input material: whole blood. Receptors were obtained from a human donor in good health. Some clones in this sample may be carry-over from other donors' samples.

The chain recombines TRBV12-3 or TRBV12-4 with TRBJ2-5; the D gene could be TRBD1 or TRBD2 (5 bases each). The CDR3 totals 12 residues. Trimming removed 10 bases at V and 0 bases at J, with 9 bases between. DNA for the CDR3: TGTGCCACCGGGACGGACCAAGAGACCCAGTACTTC. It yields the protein CATGTDQETQYF.

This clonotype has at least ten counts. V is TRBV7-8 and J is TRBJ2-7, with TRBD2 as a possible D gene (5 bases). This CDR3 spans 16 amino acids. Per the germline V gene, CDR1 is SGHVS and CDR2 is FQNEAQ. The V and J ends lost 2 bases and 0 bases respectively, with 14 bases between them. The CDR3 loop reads CASSLSSGWSSYEQYF. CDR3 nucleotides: TGTGCCAGCAGCTTATCTTCGGGGTGGAGCTCCTACGAGCAGTACTTC. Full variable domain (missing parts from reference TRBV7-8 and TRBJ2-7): GAGVSQSPRYKVAKRGQDVALRCDPISGHVSLFWYQQALGQGPEFLTYFQNEAQLDKSGLPSDRFFAERPEGSVSTLKIQRTQQEDSAVYLCASSLSSGWSSYEQYFGPGTRLTVT.